This paragraph covers one TCR beta chain sequence. This clonotype was recorded a few times. Its antigen remains undetermined. Per-nucleotide qualities are absent, and no much larger clonotype sits a single base away. The data are from a study of T-cell reconstitution after alpha-beta-depleted transplantation in children (dated by TCRdb to about 2016). About the study as a whole: Using TCR repertoire profiling, the study followed T-cell immune reconstitution in a quantitative way in children after TCRalphabeta/CD19-depleted allogeneic hematopoietic cell transplantation. Overall results and qualifications from the work: In some patients, high TCRbeta diversity at day 60 was attributed to recipient T cells and intrathymic progenitors that had survived conditioning. Over subsequent months, a decline in hyperexpanded clone frequencies was noted, and after one year, T-cell counts and TCRbeta diversity were mostly ascribed to newly produced T cells. The apparently early alphabetaT-cell count recovery about two months after transplant was reportedly dependent on only several hundred rapidly expanded clones derived from non-depleted graft cells.

According to the study, the label for this sample's treatment or condition signals: allogeneic hematopoietic cell transplantation with graft depleted of TCRalphabeta T cells and CD19 B cells. TCRalphabeta/CD19-depleted allogeneic hematopoietic cell grafts were given to the transplant recipients, all of whom were children. V is cut back by 4 bases and J by 1 base, with 9 bases in the junction unmatched. The CDR3 holds 16 amino acids from the cysteine to the phenylalanine. Just the 48-base CDR3 DNA is kept, in frame starting at base 1. The germline V gene (reference sequence) gives CDR1 as MNHEY and CDR2 as SMNVEV. Libraries came from PCR. For sequencing, an Illumina HiSeq 2500 was employed. Molecular barcoding was employed in the preparation of TCR libraries, with unique molecular identifiers being used to normalize TCRbeta repertoire quantification. The public sequencing data were trimmed at Q25 with fastp and processed into clonotypes with MiXCR by TCRdb, which kept only in-frame beta chains. Here each entry gathers all rows of one CDR3 protein and keeps the most common genes and DNA. The sample contains some 120,000 distinct CDR3 sequences, approximately 10% of them found a single time. The ten largest clones capture less than 40% of the sample.

The clonotype was recovered from a boy aged 2 to 9 with acute lymphoblastic leukemia, due to receive a stem cell transplant. In this chain, TRBV27 is recombined with TRBJ2-7; 8 middle bases align to TRBD2. Sequences were derived from PBMCs, sampled before TCRalphabeta/CD19-depleted stem cell transplant. The encoded CDR3 is CASSYLGSGASYEQYF. The DNA reads as follows: TGTGCCAGCAGTTACCTCGGTAGCGGGGCATCCTACGAGCAGTACTTC.